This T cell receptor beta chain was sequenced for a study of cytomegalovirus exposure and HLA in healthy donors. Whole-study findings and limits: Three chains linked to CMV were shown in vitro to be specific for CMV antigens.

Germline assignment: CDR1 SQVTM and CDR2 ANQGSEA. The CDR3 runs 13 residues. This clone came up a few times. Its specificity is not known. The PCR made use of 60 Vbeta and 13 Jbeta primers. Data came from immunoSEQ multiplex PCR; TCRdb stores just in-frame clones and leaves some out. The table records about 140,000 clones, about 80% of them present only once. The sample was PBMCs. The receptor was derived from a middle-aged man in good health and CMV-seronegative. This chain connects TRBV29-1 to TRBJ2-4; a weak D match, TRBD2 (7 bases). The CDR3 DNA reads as TGCAGTACCCGAGGAGGGGGGGGAAACATTCAGTACTTC. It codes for CSTRGGGGNIQYF.